Listed here are 16 T cell receptor beta chains from one sample, sequenced in a study of blood T cell repertoires in COVID-19. Sequenced by immunoSEQ multiplex PCR; TCRdb stores in-frame clones only, minus some. The table includes about 200,000 clones, about 80% detected once. Sequencing used peripheral blood. These receptors were taken from a woman older than 75 with COVID-19, enrolled during active disease.

The V and J genes are TRBV12-3 or TRBV12-4 and TRBJ2-5; D not certain. CDR3 length: 12 residues. The germline V and J ends were trimmed by 5 bases and 9 bases, with 13 bases remaining between them. The CDR3 DNA follows: TGTGCCAGCAGTCTCGAACCGCGTTCCCAGTACTTC. Translation gives CASSLEPRSQYF.

V is TRBV6-5 and J is TRBJ2-3; D is undetermined. Germline V gene data show CDR1 as MNHEY and CDR2 as SVGAGI. V gave up 4 bases and J gave up 8 bases, with 13 bases separating them. The CDR3 has 13 residues. The CDR3 bases are TGTGCCAGCAGTTCCTGGGCGCCACCTACGCAGTATTTT. This codes for CASSSWAPPTQYF.

As regards this clone: One junction end disagrees with the germline gene, perhaps due to a read error. The chain links TRBV6-5 to TRBJ2-7; 8 bases fit TRBD2. This CDR3 region has 13 residues. Germline CDR1 is MNHEY and CDR2 is SVGAGI. The CDR3 nucleotides are TGTGCCAGCAGTTGGAAACCCGGGGGGGAGCTACACTTC. Protein product: CASSWKPGGELHF.

This clone was seen only once. This chain joins TRBV15 and TRBJ1-5; the D gene is possibly TRBD1 (6 bases). This CDR3 region has 15 residues. Germline CDR1 and CDR2: LNHNV and YYDKDF (reference sequence). V dropped 1 base and J dropped 4 bases, with 11 bases sitting between them. The CDR3 DNA sequence: TGTGCCACCAGCAGAGTTTCAGGGGTAAATCAGCCCCAGCATTTT. Protein product: CATSRVSGVNQPQHF.

The chain employs TRBV7-2 and TRBJ2-3; D not certain. V dropped 2 bases and J dropped 4 bases, with 4 bases sitting between them. Germline V gene data show CDR1 as SGHTA and CDR2 as FQGNSA. This CDR3 is 12 amino acids long. As DNA, the CDR3 is TGTGCCAGCAGCTTATCGGCAGATACGCAGTATTTT. Protein product: CASSLSADTQYF.

The chain combines TRBV7-3 with TRBJ1-4; 10 bases map to TRBD1. The germline V gene encodes CDR1 SGHTA and CDR2 FQGTGA. V dropped 5 bases and J dropped 6; count of bases not matched to a gene: 6. CDR3 length: 15 residues. This chain's CDR3 is CASSHSGTGDEKLFF. The CDR3 DNA sequence: TGTGCCAGCAGCCATTCCGGGACAGGGGATGAAAAACTGTTTTTT.

This chain connects TRBV5-1 to TRBJ2-6, with D unclear. This CDR3 is 16 amino acids long. Trimming removed 1 base from V and 4 bases from J, with 12 bases in between. Germline CDR1 SGHRS, CDR2 YFSETQ. The CDR3 sequence is CASSLSHVTGANVLTF. CDR3 coding DNA: TGCGCCAGCAGCTTGTCGCATGTGACAGGGGCCAACGTCCTGACTTTC.

About this clone itself: A read error may account for a junction end that differs from germline. This chain joins TRBV28 and TRBJ1-2; D gene unclear. CDR1 is MDHEN, CDR2 SYDVKM, per germline. This CDR3 spans 11 amino acids. CDR3 residues: CASQANYGYAF. CDR3 nucleotide sequence: TGTGCCAGCCAAGCTAACTATGGCTACGCCTTC.

V gene TRBV9 combines with J gene TRBJ1-6; 8 bases line up with TRBD1. CDR1 and CDR2 (germline): SGDLS, YYNGEE. The CDR3 extends over 15 amino acids. J was trimmed by 3 bases and V by 3 bases; bases with no gene match: 2. CDR3 amino acids: CASSAGTGYNSPLHF. CDR3 DNA sequence: TGTGCCAGCAGCGCGGGGACAGGCTATAATTCACCCCTCCACTTT.

V gene TRBV6-7 combines with J gene TRBJ1-6; D is undetermined. Being an ORF, TRBV6-7 has a function that is uncertain. The CDR3 has 12 residues. V shed 8 bases and J shed 3 bases, with 5 bases lying between them. CDR3 sequence (DNA): TGTGCCAGCCCCGTCTATAATTCACCCCTCCACTTT. Protein: CASPVYNSPLHF.

V is TRBV7-6 and J is TRBJ2-1, with 7 bases that match TRBD2. V gave up 2 bases and J gave up 2 bases; unmatched junction bases: 6. This CDR3 is 16 amino acids long. Germline V gene data show CDR1 as SGHVS and CDR2 as FNYEAQ. This CDR3 is CASSLTASGTYNEQFF. The CDR3 coding sequence is TGTGCCAGCAGCTTAACAGCTAGCGGCACCTACAATGAGCAGTTCTTC.

V usage is TRBV7-8 and J usage is TRBJ2-7; TRBD1 aligns across 7 bases. The ends lost 2 bases at V and 6 bases at J; junction bases unmatched: 4. This CDR3 has 13 amino acids. The germline gives CDR1 SGHVS, CDR2 FQNEAQ. CDR3 DNA: TGTGCCAGCAGCTTACGACAGGGCGTCGAGCAGTACTTC. Translated, it gives CASSLRQGVEQYF. The full variable domain, in which reference TRBV7-8 and TRBJ2-7 provide the parts outside the CDR3, is GAGVSQSPRYKVAKRGQDVALRCDPISGHVSLFWYQQALGQGPEFLTYFQNEAQLDKSGLPSDRFFAERPEGSVSTLKIQRTQQEDSAVYLCASSLRQGVEQYFGPGTRLTVT.

This clone occurred a few times. The V gene is TRBV7-2, the J gene TRBJ1-5; D possibly corresponds to TRBD1 (5 bases). CDR1 and CDR2 from the germline V gene are SGHTA and FQGNSA. CDR3 length: 13 residues. Trimming shortened V by 4 bases and J by 6 bases, and 10 bases separated the two germline ends. The CDR3 region has the DNA TGTGCCAGCAGCTCGGAAGGGGTTCAGCCCCAGCATTTT. Its translation is CASSSEGVQPQHF.

The chain has TRBV14 and TRBJ2-5, with 7 bases fitting TRBD1. This CDR3 has 16 residues. Germline assignment: CDR1 SGHDN and CDR2 FVKESK. With 2 bases clipped from V and 5 bases from J, the junction kept 11 bases outside the gene matches. CDR3 nucleotide sequence: TGTGCCAGCAGCCAACTGGGACAGATTGGTGTGGAGACCCAGTACTTC. This gives the protein CASSQLGQIGVETQYF.

The chain recombines TRBV10-3 with TRBJ1-5; no clear D gene. V was shortened by 5 bases and J by 7 bases, with 12 bases between the two germline ends. The germline V gene encodes CDR1 ENHRY and CDR2 SYGVKD. The CDR3 extends over 13 amino acids. CDR3 sequence: CAISSEEGQPQHF. The DNA of the CDR3 is TGTGCCATCAGTTCGGAGGAGGGCCAGCCCCAGCATTTT.

The chain joins TRBV5-1 to TRBJ2-2; weak D call: TRBD2 (5 bases). Trimming shortened V by 4 bases and J by 5 bases, and 15 bases separated the two germline ends. The CDR3 has 15 amino acids. Germline assignment: CDR1 SGHRS and CDR2 YFSETQ. The CDR3 nucleotides are TGCGCCAGCAGCCTGGCTGGGAGTTGGACCGGGGAGCTGTTTTTT. Its protein is CASSLAGSWTGELFF.